This T cell receptor beta chain was sequenced in a study of shared clonotypes between healthy human individuals. Turning to the study itself: A couple of women and three men aged 18 to 49 made up the donors. Three plates each covered CD4 naive and memory; CD8 naive two, CD8 memory one. General study points: Represented diversity (both genetic and exposure-history) was limited by the small number of donors. Clonotype sharing among donors, it was expected, would be affected by sequencing depth.

As regards this clone: Its specificity is unknown.

The assay was immunoSEQ multiplex PCR, and TCRdb's table has in-frame clones only and misses some. The repertoire has hundreds of thousands of clones, roughly 73% of them found once; the top ten carry roughly 2%. CDR3 size: 15 residues. Germline loops: CDR1 MDHEN, CDR2 SYDVKM. Trimming took 7 bases from V and 2 from J; bases not matched to a gene: 8. This TCR came from a woman between 25 and 40 years old in good health. Material for sequencing was memory CD4+ T cells sorted from blood. Stated subset: CD45RA-negative fraction. The V and J genes are TRBV28 and TRBJ1-5; TRBD1 matches at 7 bases. The CDR3 bases are TGTGCCAGCACCCGACAGGGTGTACGCAATCAGCCCCAGCATTTT. Translated, it gives CASTRQGVRNQPQHF.